A selection of T cell receptor beta chains follows, all from one sample in a study of blood T cell repertoires in COVID-19. Measured with immunoSEQ multiplex PCR; TCRdb has only the in-frame clones, and not every one. The sample holds over 350,000 clones, roughly 87% seen once. Material: PBMCs or T cells enriched from blood (not recorded which). These receptor sequences come from a woman under 30 with acute COVID-19. CDR3s include the opening cysteine and the closing phenylalanine or tryptophan. A D gene is named only where the DNA matches it firmly. The size entry is marked missing in some rows and otherwise reads once, few, many or a size class.

TRBD1	-	TRBV4-1	TRBJ1-6	TGCGCCAGCAGCCAAGAGTGGGACAGGAATTCACCCCTCCACTTT	CASSQEWDRNSPLHF
TRBD2	-	TRBV7-9	TRBJ2-7	TGTGCCAGCAGCTTCCCTAGCGGGACCCGCTATTCTTCCTACGAGCAGTACTTC	CASSFPSGTRYSSYEQYF
-	-	TRBV5-1	TRBJ2-5	TGCGCCAGCAGCCATCCCAGGGGGGAAGAGACCCAGTACTTC	CASSHPRGEETQYF
TRBD1	-	TRBV10-3	TRBJ1-2	TGTGCCGTTTCCGACAGGGAGGGCTACACCTTC	CAVSDREGYTF
-	-	TRBV4-1	TRBJ1-2	TGCGCCAGCAGCCAAGGGGTCTTTGGAGGCACTAACTATGGCTACACCTTC	CASSQGVFGGTNYGYTF
TRBD2	-	TRBV19	TRBJ2-1	TGTGCCAGTAGTCTCGGACTAGCGGGAGGGCCGGGGAATGAGCAGTTCTTC	CASSLGLAGGPGNEQFF
-	-	TRBV6-6	TRBJ2-1	TGTGCCAGCAGCGGACAGATATACAATGAGCAGTTCTTC	CASSGQIYNEQFF
-	-	TRBV2	TRBJ1-3	TGTGCCAGCATTCGAAGCCGGGACACCATATATTTT	CASIRSRDTIYF
TRBD1	few	TRBV25-1	TRBJ2-1	TGTGCCAGCAGCGGGACAGGGGATTTCAATGAGCAGTTCTTC	CASSGTGDFNEQFF
-	-	TRBV6-2/TRBV6-3	TRBJ2-5	TGTGCCAGCAGTACACTGGAGGCGGTACAAGAGACCCAGTACTTC	CASSTLEAVQETQYF
-	-	TRBV27	TRBJ2-3	TGTGCCAGCAGTGTACAGGGTGGCACAGATACGCAGTATTTT	CASSVQGGTDTQYF
-	-	TRBV3-1/TRBV3-2	TRBJ1-5	TGTGCCAGCAGCCCCCAGGGAGGTAGCAATCAGCCCCAGCATTTT	CASSPQGGSNQPQHF
-	once	TRBV7-4	TRBJ1-1	TGTGCCAGCAGTTGGGAGGGGGACAACACTGAAGCTTTCTTT	CASSWEGDNTEAFF
TRBD2	-	TRBV5-4	TRBJ2-1	TGTGCCAGCAGCTTGGAGGCTAGCGGGTACAATGAGCAGTTCTTC	CASSLEASGYNEQFF
-	once	TRBV27	TRBJ1-1	TGTGCCAGCAGTTTATGGGGGGAAAACACTGAAGCTTTCTTT	CASSLWGENTEAFF
TRBD1	-	TRBV27	TRBJ1-5	TGTGCCAGCAGCCCCCTTCAAGGGGACAGGGTTCGTCAGCCCCAGCATTTT	CASSPLQGDRVRQPQHF
-	-	TRBV27	TRBJ1-2	TGTGCCAGCAGAACTGACACCTATGGCTACACCTTC	CASRTDTYGYTF
-	-	TRBV29-1	TRBJ1-3	TGCAGCGTTGTTGGGACACCGAACTCTGGAAACACCATATATTTT	CSVVGTPNSGNTIYF
-	-	TRBV5-1	TRBJ2-3	TGCGCCAGCAGCTTGGCCAGCGGACCCACAGATACGCAGTATTTT	CASSLASGPTDTQYF
TRBD2	few	TRBV19	TRBJ2-2	TGTGCCAGTAGTAAAACTAGCGGGGGGGAAAACACCGGGGAGCTGTTTTTT	CASSKTSGGENTGELFF
TRBD2	-	TRBV3-1/TRBV3-2	TRBJ2-5	TGTGCCAGCAGCCATGGGGAGCGGGGGCTCCAAGAGACCCAGTACTTC	CASSHGERGLQETQYF
-	-	TRBV7-9	TRBJ2-7	TGTGCCAGCAGCTCGAATTCGGCGCCAGAGGGTAGATCCTACGAGCAGTACTTC	CASSSNSAPEGRSYEQYF
-	-	TRBV18	TRBJ2-7	TGTGCCAGCTCACGGGACATTGAGCAGTACTTC	CASSRDIEQYF
TRBD1	-	TRBV14	TRBJ1-2	TGTGCCAGCAGCCCAATGGGACAGGGGGTCATCTACACCTTC	CASSPMGQGVIYTF
TRBD2	-	TRBV19	TRBJ2-5	TGTGCCAGGCCGGGTAGCGGGAGTCGGGGAGAGACCCAGTACTTC	CARPGSGSRGETQYF
TRBD1	-	TRBV19	TRBJ1-1	TGTGCCAGTAGTCTACAGGGGGAGGACACTGAAGCTTTCTTT	CASSLQGEDTEAFF